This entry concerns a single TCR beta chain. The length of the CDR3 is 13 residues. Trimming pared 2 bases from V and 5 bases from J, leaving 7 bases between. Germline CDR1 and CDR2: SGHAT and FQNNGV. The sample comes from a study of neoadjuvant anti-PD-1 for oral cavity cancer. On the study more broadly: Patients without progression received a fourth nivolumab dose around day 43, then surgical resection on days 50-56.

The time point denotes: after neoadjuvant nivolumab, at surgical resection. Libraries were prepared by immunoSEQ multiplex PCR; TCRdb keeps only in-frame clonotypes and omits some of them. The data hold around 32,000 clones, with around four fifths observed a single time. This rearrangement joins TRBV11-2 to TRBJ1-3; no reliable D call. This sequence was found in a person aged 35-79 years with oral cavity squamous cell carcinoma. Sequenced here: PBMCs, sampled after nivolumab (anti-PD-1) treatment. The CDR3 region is CASSLTSRNTIYF. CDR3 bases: TGTGCCAGCAGCTTAACCTCCAGAAACACCATATATTTT.